These 21 T cell receptor beta chains originate from one sample sequenced in a study of blood T cell repertoires in COVID-19. Repertoires were generated with immunoSEQ multiplex PCR, while TCRdb's copy carries only in-frame clones and drops some. The profile shows over 40,000 clones, just over 90% of them singletons. Sequencing used peripheral blood. The receptors were sampled from a man aged 65 to 79 with acute or convalescent COVID-19.

In its sample, this clone was seen once. The J gene is TRBJ1-2, the V gene TRBV5-6, with D possibly matching TRBD1 (5 bases). Germline V gives CDR1 SGHDT, CDR2 YYEEEE. This CDR3 is 14 amino acids long. Trimming removed 0 bases at V and 2 bases at J, with 8 bases between. The CDR3 sequence is CASSLVGANYGYTF. The CDR3 DNA is TGTGCCAGCAGCTTGGTTGGGGCCAACTATGGCTACACCTTC.

This clone was observed a single time. The chain uses TRBV4-3 and TRBJ2-7; 8 bases match TRBD1. V gave up 1 base and J gave up 0 bases; unmatched junction bases: 5. There are 16 residues in the CDR3. Germline CDR1 LGHNA, CDR2 YSLEER. The CDR3 loop reads CASSQVRDRSSYEQYF. CDR3 nucleotide sequence: TGCGCCAGCAGCCAAGTGAGGGACAGGTCCTCCTACGAGCAGTACTTC.

The chain links TRBV24-1 to TRBJ2-5; 9 bases are shared with TRBD1. The CDR3 has 15 amino acids. After removal of 5 bases from V and 5 bases from J, the junction contained 8 bases not matched to a gene. The germline V gene has CDR1 KGHDR and CDR2 SFDVKD. The CDR3 DNA reads TGTGCCACCAGTGCCCTGACAGGGGGGATGGAGACCCAGTACTTC. It codes for CATSALTGGMETQYF.

The chain combines TRBV2 with TRBJ2-7; TRBD1 agrees at 7 bases. V gave up 7 bases and J gave up 4 bases; unmatched junction bases: 7. This CDR3 has 13 amino acids. Germline V gene lookup returns CDR1 SNHLY and CDR2 FYNNEI. The CDR3 protein is CASNVYRGYEQYF. CDR3 sequence (DNA): TGTGCCAGCAATGTATACAGGGGATACGAGCAGTACTTC.

The J gene is TRBJ1-5, the V gene TRBV28; 9 positions agree with TRBD1. Looked up from germline, CDR1 is MDHEN and CDR2 is SYDVKM. This CDR3 contains 17 residues. With V trimmed by 5 bases and J by 0 bases, 8 bases remained unmatched. The CDR3 loop is CASSSDRGGFSNQPQHF. The CDR3 DNA follows: TGTGCCAGCAGTAGCGACAGGGGGGGTTTTAGCAATCAGCCCCAGCATTTT.

This rearrangement joins TRBV18 to TRBJ1-5, with TRBD1 matching 8 bases. The CDR3 has 12 amino acids. Germline CDR1 reads KGHSH; CDR2 reads LQKENI. V shed 6 bases and J 5 bases; nucleotides not matched to a gene: 0. CDR3 in amino acids: CASSTGDQPQHF. CDR3 nucleotide sequence: TGTGCCAGCTCGACAGGGGATCAGCCCCAGCATTTT. Combining the CDR3 with reference TRBV18 and TRBJ1-5 gives the whole variable domain NAGVMQNPRHLVRRRGQEARLRCSPMKGHSHVYWYRQLPEEGLKFMVYLQKENIIDESGMPKERFSAEFPKEGPSILRIQQVVRGDSAAYFCASSTGDQPQHFGDGTRLSIL.

The chain couples TRBV5-5 to TRBJ1-1; TRBD1 might be the D (6 bases). Germline V CDR1 and CDR2: SGHKS, YYEKEE (reference sequence). The CDR3 is 16 residues long. V gave up 0 bases and J gave up 4 bases, with 16 bases separating them. CDR3 sequence reads: CASSLVLGQILTEAFF. CDR3 DNA: TGTGCCAGCAGCTTGGTTTTAGGACAGATTCTCACTGAAGCTTTCTTT.

The rearrangement links TRBV27 to TRBJ2-1; 10 bases align to TRBD2. Germline V lookup: CDR1 MNHEY, CDR2 SMNVEV (reference sequence). The ends lost 3 bases at V and 5 bases at J; junction bases unmatched: 13. The CDR3 totals 18 residues. CDR3 sequence reads: CASSFSPAGGRFDNEQFF. The CDR3 DNA is TGTGCCAGCAGTTTCTCCCCAGCGGGGGGGCGTTTCGACAATGAGCAGTTCTTC.

This clone was picked up one time. The rearrangement links TRBV3-1 (or the pseudogene TRBV3-2) to TRBJ2-1; tentative D call: TRBD2 (5 bases). The CDR3 runs to 16 residues. Germline CDR1 and CDR2: LGHDT and YNNKEL (reference sequence). Trimming took off 5 bases at V and 1 base at J, with 15 bases between the two ends. Written as DNA, the CDR3 is TGTGCCAGCAGCTTAAACGGGGATCAGTCCTACAATGAGCAGTTCTTC. Translated, it gives CASSLNGDQSYNEQFF.

The rearrangement joins TRBV11-2 to TRBJ2-3; 9 bases align to TRBD2. The CDR3 totals 15 residues. Trimming took 2 bases from V and 0 from J; bases not matched to a gene: 0. Per the germline V gene, CDR1 is SGHAT and CDR2 is FQNNGV. The CDR3 DNA follows: TGTGCCAGCAGCTTACTAGCGGGGAGCACAGATACGCAGTATTTT. Translated: CASSLLAGSTDTQYF. Filled out from reference TRBV11-2 and TRBJ2-3, the complete variable domain reads EAGVAQSPRYKIIEKRQSVAFWCNPISGHATLYWYQQILGQGPKLLIQFQNNGVVDDSQLPKDRFSAERLKGVDSTLKIQPAKLEDSAVYLCASSLLAGSTDTQYFGPGTRLTVL.

This chain joins TRBV10-3 and TRBJ1-2, with D maybe TRBD1 (6 bases). CDR1 is ENHRY and CDR2 is SYGVKD in the germline V gene. CDR3 length: 18 amino acids. V was clipped by 5 bases and J by 4 bases, with 26 bases between them. The CDR3 DNA is TGTGCCATCAGTCCAACAGGGTATGAAGTGGCTGCTGTCTATGGCTACACCTTC. Translated: CAISPTGYEVAAVYGYTF.

This clone was recorded once. The chain joins TRBV7-2 to TRBJ2-7, with D tentatively TRBD2 (5 bases). Trimming took 6 bases from V and 2 from J, leaving 11 bases between them. This CDR3 has 13 residues. The germline gives CDR1 SGHTA, CDR2 FQGNSA. The CDR3 protein is CASRTPGTYEQYF. In DNA, the CDR3 is TGTGCCAGCAGAACCCCGGGGACCTACGAGCAGTACTTC.

The gene calls are TRBV15 and TRBJ1-3, with 8 positions matching TRBD1. The V gene end was trimmed by 6 bases and the J gene end by 4 bases; junction bases not matched to a gene: 8. Germline V CDR1 and CDR2: LNHNV, YYDKDF (reference sequence). The CDR3 is 15 residues long. The CDR3 DNA reads TGTGCCACCAGACCTTTTGGACAGGGAGGAAACACCATATATTTT. It codes for CATRPFGQGGNTIYF.

The chain employs TRBV28 and TRBJ1-2; 12 bases are a match to TRBD1. Germline-derived CDR1 and CDR2 are MDHEN and SYDVKM. The CDR3 extends over 14 amino acids. Trimming cost V 9 bases and J 8 bases; bases outside gene matches: 10. The chain's CDR3 is CASAGTGGLRGYTF. CDR3 bases: TGTGCCAGTGCGGGGACAGGGGGCCTTCGGGGCTACACCTTC.

V is TRBV18 and J is TRBJ1-2; D not certain. From germline, CDR1 is KGHSH and CDR2 LQKENI. With 0 bases removed from V and 4 bases from J, the gap between germline ends came to 9 bases. This CDR3 spans 14 amino acids. In DNA form, the CDR3 reads TGTGCCAGCTCACCACCACAGCCAAGCTATGGCTACACCTTC. Translation: CASSPPQPSYGYTF. The full variable domain, in which reference TRBV18 and TRBJ1-2 provide the parts outside the CDR3, is NAGVMQNPRHLVRRRGQEARLRCSPMKGHSHVYWYRQLPEEGLKFMVYLQKENIIDESGMPKERFSAEFPKEGPSILRIQQVVRGDSAAYFCASSPPQPSYGYTFGSGTRLTVV.

This chain connects TRBV5-5 to TRBJ1-1; D remains unclear. CDR3 size: 16 residues. Looked up from germline, CDR1 is SGHKS and CDR2 is YYEKEE (reference sequence). V lost 0 bases and J lost 4, with 16 bases in between. CDR3 residues: CASSLAVGLLGTEAFF. Written as DNA, the CDR3 is TGTGCCAGCAGCTTGGCAGTCGGACTGTTGGGCACTGAAGCTTTCTTT.

This clone was observed a handful of times. This chain uses TRBV2 with TRBJ1-4; 10 bases match TRBD1. CDR1 SNHLY and CDR2 FYNNEI come from the germline V gene. J lost 4 bases, V lost 5 bases, and 13 bases had no gene match. The CDR3 spans 18 residues. The CDR3 DNA reads TGTGCCAGCAGTAAGGAGGGACAGGGGTGGATTAGTAATGAAAAACTGTTTTTT. This codes for CASSKEGQGWISNEKLFF. The whole variable domain, filled in from reference TRBV2 and TRBJ1-4, reads EPEVTQTPSHQVTQMGQEVILRCVPISNHLYFYWYRQILGQKVEFLVSFYNNEISEKSEIFDDQFSVERPDGSNFTLKIRSTKLEDSAMYFCASSKEGQGWISNEKLFFGSGTQLSVL.

The chain combines TRBV18 with TRBJ1-6; D is unresolved. Germline V gene data show CDR1 as KGHSH and CDR2 as LQKENI. Trimming shortened V by 6 bases and J by 8 bases, and 14 bases separated the two germline ends. CDR3 length: 14 amino acids. The DNA for the CDR3 is TGTGCCAGCTCCCCGGGGAACGGATATTCACCCCTCCACTTT. As protein: CASSPGNGYSPLHF.

This chain connects TRBV27 to TRBJ1-1; 9 positions match TRBD1. CDR3 length: 17 amino acids. V trimming: 2 bases; J trimming: 1 base; junction bases outside the gene matches: 8. Per germline, CDR1 MNHEY and CDR2 SMNVEV (reference sequence). Here the CDR3 reads CASSLRTADRGNTEAFF. The CDR3 DNA reads as TGTGCCAGCAGTTTAAGGACGGCGGACAGGGGGAACACTGAAGCTTTCTTT.

The chain recombines TRBV2 with TRBJ2-1, with 9 bases lining up with TRBD2. After removal of 7 bases from V and 6 bases from J, the junction contained 7 bases not matched to a gene. The CDR3 consists of 14 residues. CDR1 and CDR2 from the germline V gene are SNHLY and FYNNEI. The CDR3: CASTPPGLANEQFF. CDR3 sequence (DNA): TGTGCCAGCACCCCCCCGGGACTAGCCAATGAGCAGTTCTTC.

The chain has TRBV12-3 or TRBV12-4 and TRBJ1-5; D not certain. This CDR3 is built from 13 residues. Deletions cut 6 bases from V and 4 bases from J, with 10 bases between. The CDR3 sequence is CASRRGDNQPQHF. The CDR3 bases are TGTGCCAGCAGGCGGGGAGATAATCAGCCCCAGCATTTT.